What follows describes a single TCR beta chain. The antigen remains undetermined. The CDR3 end falls 3 residues outside the read, so it is completed with the germline J gene. Clones were read by immunoSEQ multiplex PCR, and TCRdb kept only the in-frame ones, dropping some. This sample's table reports 30,000 to 35,000 clones. This entry belongs to a study of T cells in women clearing cervical HPV infection. V lost 2 bases, J lost 0 bases, and 8 bases lay in between. CDR1 is SGHVS and CDR2 is FQNEAQ in the germline V gene. This CDR3 is built from 15 residues. Points from the study as a whole: CIN3+ cases had significantly higher TCR repertoire richness than controls, but evenness did not differ. Controls had more TRBV6-7 (0.16%) than cases (approximately 0.11%). It is unknown whether associations predate infection; no effector/memory or HPV-specific sorting.

This receptor was taken from a woman between 18 and 69 years old with a cervical HPV16 infection that either progressed to CIN3+ or cleared (not recorded which). This chain connects TRBV7-8 to TRBJ2-1; no clear D. Input material: blood buffy coat. This chain's CDR3 is CASSLYKSSYNEQFF. The DNA read from the CDR3 is TGTGCCAGCAGCTTATACAAGTCCTCCTACAATGAG. The whole variable domain, filled in from reference TRBV7-8 and TRBJ2-1, reads GAGVSQSPRYKVAKRGQDVALRCDPISGHVSLFWYQQALGQGPEFLTYFQNEAQLDKSGLPSDRFFAERPEGSVSTLKIQRTQQEDSAVYLCASSLYKSSYNEQFFGPGTRLTVL.